Following are 14 T cell receptor beta chains from one sample sequenced in a study of cytomegalovirus exposure and HLA in healthy donors (dated by TCRdb to 2017 to 2019). Library preparation used the immunoSEQ multiplex PCR assay. For the multiplex PCR, a mixture combining 60 forward primers for TCR Vbeta segments and 13 reverse primers for TCR Jbeta segments was used. In TCRdb, the immuneACCESS table is reduced to in-frame sequences with V and J assigned. These tables do not hold every clone; where another copy was compared, an unresolved V gene accounts for under half, and the others remain unexplained. The sample has some 180,000 clones on record, 70% to 80% of them singletons. The ten most abundant clones make up 1.5% to 2% of the sample. Sequencing was carried out using PBMCs. These receptors came from a man aged 25 to 45 in good health and CMV-seronegative.

The chain is built from TRBV28 and TRBJ1-1; TRBD1 might be the D (5 bases). Germline CDR1 MDHEN, CDR2 SYDVKM. The CDR3 runs 14 residues. The V gene lost 6 bases and the J gene lost 1 base, with 12 bases spanning the gap. The CDR3 spells CASSFFTGNTEAFF. The CDR3 region has the DNA TGTGCCAGCAGCTTCTTTACAGGGAACACTGAAGCTTTCTTT.

The V call is TRBV10-1, the J call TRBJ2-1; 7 bases fit TRBD2. Germline values: CDR1 WNHNN, CDR2 SYGVQD (reference sequence). This CDR3 is built from 13 residues. V dropped 6 bases and J dropped 3; count of bases not matched to a gene: 2. The CDR3 sequence is CASSQRGYNEQFF. The CDR3 region has the DNA TGCGCCAGCAGCCAGCGGGGCTACAATGAGCAGTTCTTC.

CDR3 bases: TGTGCCAGCAGCCAAGCAGGGGACAATCAGCCCCAGCATTTT. This gives the protein CASSQAGDNQPQHF. The V call is TRBV14, the J call TRBJ1-5; TRBD1 is a possible D gene (6 bases). V was clipped by 1 base and J by 3 bases, with 7 bases between them. The germline V gene encodes CDR1 SGHDN and CDR2 FVKESK. This CDR3 is 14 amino acids long.

The chain is built from TRBV28 and TRBJ2-5, with TRBD2 identical over 9 bases. The V gene's germline CDR1 is MDHEN and CDR2 SYDVKM. The junction had 14 bases not matched to a gene; V was cut back by 7 bases and J by 8 bases. CDR3 length: 15 amino acids. In nucleotides, the CDR3 is TGTGCCAGCACAGGCGGGAGGGCCCCCCGGGGAACCCAGTACTTC. This encodes CASTGGRAPRGTQYF. Based on the CDR3 plus reference TRBV28 and TRBJ2-5, the full variable domain is DVKVTQSSRYLVKRTGEKVFLECVQDMDHENMFWYRQDPGLGLRLIYFSYDVKMKEKGDIPEGYSVSREKKERFSLILESASTNQTSMYLCASTGGRAPRGTQYFGPGTRLLVL.

The V gene is TRBV6-5, the J gene TRBJ1-4; unclear D gene. The germline V gene encodes CDR1 MNHEY and CDR2 SVGAGI. The CDR3 runs 13 residues. V was cut by 5 bases and J by 4 bases, with 8 bases left in between. The CDR3 sequence is CASSTRDNEKLFF. CDR3 bases: TGTGCCAGCAGTACCCGCGATAATGAAAAACTGTTTTTT.

V is TRBV7-9 and J is TRBJ2-2; 8 nucleotides align to TRBD2. The V gene's germline CDR1 is SEHNR and CDR2 FQNEAQ (reference sequence). V lost 4 bases to trimming and J lost 3 bases; unmatched junction nucleotides: 7. CDR3 size: 16 residues. CDR3 loop: CASSSLAGMYTGELFF. The DNA for the CDR3 is TGTGCCAGCAGCTCGTTAGCGGGAATGTACACCGGGGAGCTGTTTTTT.

This chain uses TRBV12-1 with TRBJ2-7; the table assigns TRBD2, which was not confirmed against the DNA. TRBV12-1 is a known pseudogene. CDR3 length equals 13 residues. CDR3 sequence: CASSYRSSYEQYF. CDR3 nucleotides: TGTGCCAGCAGCTACCGGAGCTCCTACGAGCAGTACTTC.

V usage is TRBV30 and J usage is TRBJ2-7; no clear D. This CDR3 spans 11 amino acids. Germline CDR1 is GTSNPN and CDR2 is SVGIG (reference sequence). V lost 4 bases to trimming and J lost 4 bases, with 8 bases between them. CDR3 coding DNA: TGTGCCTGGACGGGTGCATACGAGCAGTACTTC. Residues: CAWTGAYEQYF.

The chain carries TRBV2 and TRBJ2-3, with D perhaps TRBD1 (5 bases). V dropped 9 bases and J dropped 0 bases, with 19 bases sitting between them. The CDR3 is 16 residues long. Germline V gene sequence: CDR1 SNHLY, CDR2 FYNNEI. The CDR3 DNA sequence: TGTGCCAGAGGGGTAGACCTGACCTCTAGCACAGATACGCAGTATTTT. It translates to CARGVDLTSSTDTQYF.

The V and J genes are TRBV19 and TRBJ1-2; TRBD1 aligns across 8 bases. The CDR3 sequence is 14 residues long. The ends lost 7 bases at V and 8 bases at J; junction bases unmatched: 12. Germline V gives CDR1 LNHDA, CDR2 SQIVND (reference sequence). Written as DNA, the CDR3 is TGTGCCAGTATGTCAGGGGGCATTGTAAGGGGCTACACCTTC. This translates into CASMSGGIVRGYTF.

The chain links TRBV5-4 to TRBJ2-7; the match to TRBD1 covers 10 bases. This CDR3 is 16 amino acids long. CDR1 and CDR2 (germline): SGHNT, YYREEE (reference sequence). Trimming cost V 3 bases and J 7 bases; bases outside gene matches: 13. This chain's CDR3 is CASSSKMTGGSEEQYF. As DNA, the CDR3 is TGTGCCAGCAGCTCCAAGATGACAGGGGGCTCAGAAGAGCAGTACTTC.

This rearrangement joins TRBV7-6 to TRBJ1-1; 8 nucleotides align to TRBD1. From germline, CDR1 is SGHVS and CDR2 FNYEAQ. There are 17 residues in the CDR3. J was trimmed by 1 base and V by 1 base; bases with no gene match: 8. CDR3: CASSLGGQESRNTEAFF. In nucleotides, the CDR3 is TGTGCCAGCAGCTTAGGGGGACAGGAATCGAGGAACACTGAAGCTTTCTTT.

CDR3 DNA: TGTGCCAGCGAGACAACTTTGAACACTGAAGCTTTCTTT. This gives the protein CASETTLNTEAFF. V is TRBV28 and J is TRBJ1-1; D is uncertain. The V and J ends lost 8 bases and 0 bases respectively, with 10 bases between them. Germline CDR1 reads MDHEN; CDR2 reads SYDVKM. This CDR3 spans 13 amino acids.

This clone has just one count. One junction end disagrees with the germline gene, perhaps due to a read error. Other DNA sequences in the same sample also yield this CDR3. Here the CDR3 reads CASSFTGGDSGANVLTF. The CDR3 region has the DNA TGTGCCAGCAGCTTTACAGGGGGGGACTCTGGGGCCAACGTCCTGACCTTC. V and J are TRBV5-6 and TRBJ2-6, with TRBD1 as a possible D gene (8 bases). The CDR3 runs to 17 residues. CDR1 and CDR2 (germline): SGHDT, YYEEEE.